This TCR beta chain was sequenced during a study of tumor-infiltrating lymphocytes in primary liver carcinoma. The study's findings and limits: Compared with tumor region pairs, tumor-adjacent and tumor-blood pairs overlapped less. Only about 7.5-24% of top clones showed up in all five tumor regions.

This clonotype was seen only a few times. Its antigen remains unidentified. Sequence at one end of the junction differs from germline and may be a read error. From around 18-30 mg of unsorted bulk tissue, DNA and RNA were co-extracted together. Patients were chronically HBV-infected and treatment-naive. The template, approximately 500 ng total RNA, yielded TCR beta cDNA made with a constant-region primer. Generation of the TCR beta libraries relied on three nested multiplex PCR rounds using slightly modified ARM-PCR. Each CDR3 protein is one row after TCRdb ran MiXCR on the multiplex PCR reads. The data contain approximately 30,000 distinct CDR3 sequences, 60% to 80% of them singletons. The sequencing sample was made of liver tumor tissue from sampling region 3. The subset: tumor region T3, left-lateral pole. This clonotype was sampled from a woman in her thirties with primary liver carcinoma and hepatitis B virus infection.

CDR3 nucleotide sequence: TGTGCCAGCAGCCAGTCAGGGTCTGGGGCCAACGTCATGACTTTC. Translated, it gives CASSQSGSGANVMTF. The chain combines TRBV11-3 with TRBJ2-6; TRBD1 is a possible D gene (5 bases). CDR1 and CDR2 from the germline V gene are SGHNT and YENEEA. This CDR3 is built from 15 residues. Together with reference TRBV11-3 and TRBJ2-6, the CDR3 gives the full variable domain: EAGVVQSPRYKIIEKKQPVAFWCNPISGHNTLYWYLQNLGQGPELLIRYENEEAVDDSQLPKDRFSAERLKGVDSTLKIQPAELGDSAVYLCASSQSGSGANVMTFGAGSRLTVL.